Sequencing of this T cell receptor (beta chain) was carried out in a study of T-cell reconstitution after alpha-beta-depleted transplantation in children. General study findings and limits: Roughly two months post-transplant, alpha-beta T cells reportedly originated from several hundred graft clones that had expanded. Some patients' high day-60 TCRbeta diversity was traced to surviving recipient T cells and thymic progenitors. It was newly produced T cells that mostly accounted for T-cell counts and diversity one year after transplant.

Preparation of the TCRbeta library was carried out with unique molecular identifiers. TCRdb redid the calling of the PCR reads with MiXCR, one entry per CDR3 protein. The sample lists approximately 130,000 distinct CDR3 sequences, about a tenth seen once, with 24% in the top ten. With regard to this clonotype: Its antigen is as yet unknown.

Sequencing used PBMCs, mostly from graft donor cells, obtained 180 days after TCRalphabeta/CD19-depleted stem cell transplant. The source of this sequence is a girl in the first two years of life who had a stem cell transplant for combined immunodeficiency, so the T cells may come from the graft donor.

Here the CDR3 DNA reads TGTGCCAGCAGCCAATGGCGGGGTCCGTACGAGCAGTACTTC. Translation: CASSQWRGPYEQYF. The chain combines TRBV16 with TRBJ2-7, with a tentative D call TRBD2 (6 bases). CDR1 and CDR2 from the germline V gene are KGHSY and FQNENV. Between the trimmed V and J ends, which lost 1 base and 4 bases, there was a span of 11 bases. The CDR3 consists of 14 residues.